This TCR beta chain was found in a study of cytomegalovirus exposure and HLA in healthy donors. In its sample, this clone was seen once. Germline V lookup: CDR1 KGHSH, CDR2 LQKENI. The CDR3 has 13 amino acids. V shed 2 bases and J shed 5 bases, with 9 bases lying between them. Sequenced by immunoSEQ multiplex PCR; TCRdb stores in-frame clones only, minus some. The sample comprises nearly 80,000 clones, 80% to 95% of which are singletons, and 3% to 4.5% rests with the top ten. Material: PBMCs. This TCR was recovered from a woman aged 25 to 39 in good health and CMV-seronegative. The chain has TRBV18 and TRBJ2-5; D possibly corresponds to TRBD2 (6 bases). The CDR3 bases are TGTGCCAGCTCACCAGCAGGAGGGGAGACCCAGTACTTC. Translating it yields CASSPAGGETQYF.